Shown below are 22 T cell receptor beta chains from a single sample sequenced in a study of T cell repertoires in cytomegalovirus infection. TCRdb recomputed calls from the reads with MiXCR, one row per CDR3 protein. The sample lists about 230,000 distinct CDR3 sequences, approximately 24% occurring once. What was sequenced was CD8+ T cells from PBMCs. The source of these receptors is a human donor in good health (CMV status not recorded). Some clones in this sample may be carry-over from other donors' samples.

This clonotype was found many times. V gene TRBV7-9 combines with J gene TRBJ2-1; TRBD2 is a possible D gene (7 bases). The CDR3 runs 19 residues. The germline V and J ends were trimmed by 5 bases and 0 bases, with 23 bases remaining between them. In germline, CDR1 is SEHNR, CDR2 FQNEAQ (reference sequence). The CDR3 sequence is CASSPGGSGRAGSYNEQFF. In DNA, the CDR3 is TGTGCCAGCAGCCCGGGGGGCAGTGGCCGGGCGGGCTCCTACAATGAGCAGTTCTTC.

The table lists this clonotype with many counts. This chain links TRBV6-2 or TRBV6-3 with TRBJ1-1; D possibly corresponds to TRBD1 (5 bases). CDR3 length: 15 residues. Germline CDR1 and CDR2: MNHEY and SVGEGT. The V and J ends lost 0 bases and 1 base respectively, with 9 bases between them. As DNA, the CDR3 is TGTGCCAGCAGTTACTCCGGGACTGGGAACACTGAAGCTTTCTTT. This encodes CASSYSGTGNTEAFF.

This chain links TRBV20-1 with TRBJ1-1; 7 bases fit TRBD1. Trimming cost V 6 bases and J 2 bases; bases outside gene matches: 9. CDR1 is DFQATT, CDR2 SNEGSKA, per germline (reference sequence). The CDR3 contains 14 residues. The DNA for the CDR3 is TGCAGTGCACCACAGGGGATTTTTAACACTGAAGCTTTCTTT. This translates into CSAPQGIFNTEAFF.

The chain links TRBV2 to TRBJ2-7; maybe TRBD1 (5 bases). In germline, CDR1 is SNHLY, CDR2 FYNNEI. Trimming stripped 8 bases from V and 2 bases from J, with 10 bases between. The CDR3 extends over 12 amino acids. The DNA of the CDR3 is TGTGCCAGCCTCGACAGAGCCTACGAGCAGTACTTC. Translated: CASLDRAYEQYF.

This clonotype has just a few counts. V and J are TRBV28 and TRBJ2-1; no firm D call. This CDR3 region has 13 residues. The ends were cut back, 3 bases at V and 6 bases at J, with 9 bases in the middle. Germline values: CDR1 MDHEN, CDR2 SYDVKM. CDR3 loop: CASSFLQLNEQFF. CDR3 DNA sequence: TGTGCCAGCAGTTTTCTCCAGCTCAATGAGCAGTTCTTC.

The V gene is TRBV10-3, the J gene TRBJ2-7; perhaps TRBD2 as D (7 bases). There are 13 residues in the CDR3. CDR1 ENHRY and CDR2 SYGVKD come from the germline V gene. Trimming left V 6 bases short and J 0 bases short, with 9 bases between. The CDR3 reads CAIRRGPSYEQYF. CDR3 DNA sequence: TGTGCCATCAGGCGGGGGCCCTCCTACGAGCAGTACTTC.

This clonotype was recorded a few times. The gene calls are TRBV7-2 and TRBJ2-3; D is unclear. This CDR3 is 16 amino acids long. V was pared by 5 bases and J by 0 bases, with 15 bases between. Germline V gene sequence: CDR1 SGHTA, CDR2 FQGNSA. CDR3 nucleotides: TGTGCCAGCAGCGGTGACGGGTCGGCGAGCACAGATACGCAGTATTTT. Its protein product is CASSGDGSASTDTQYF.

This clonotype turned up a few times. The chain links TRBV7-9 to TRBJ2-7, with 10 nucleotides matching TRBD2. V shed 5 bases and J 1 base; nucleotides not matched to a gene: 11. This CDR3 has 17 amino acids. Germline lookup yields CDR1 SEHNR and CDR2 FQNEAQ (reference sequence). CDR3 protein: CASSPPPGTSESYEQYF. As DNA, the CDR3 is TGTGCCAGCAGCCCCCCTCCCGGGACTAGCGAGTCCTACGAGCAGTACTTC.

This clonotype occurred a few times. This chain uses TRBV28 with TRBJ2-3; possibly TRBD1 for D (7 bases). Germline CDR1 and CDR2: MDHEN and SYDVKM. This CDR3 spans 14 amino acids. V was trimmed by 11 bases and J by 2 bases, leaving 17 bases between them. Written as DNA, the CDR3 is TGTGCCGCCAGGGGGGTCCGGACCACAGATACGCAGTATTTT. Protein: CAARGVRTTDTQYF. The variable domain in full, with the rest retrieved from reference TRBV28 and TRBJ2-3, is DVKVTQSSRYLVKRTGEKVFLECVQDMDHENMFWYRQDPGLGLRLIYFSYDVKMKEKGDIPEGYSVSREKKERFSLILESASTNQTSMYLCAARGVRTTDTQYFGPGTRLTVL.

The chain couples TRBV18 to TRBJ2-7, with D maybe TRBD1 (6 bases). Germline V CDR1 and CDR2: KGHSH, LQKENI. The V end lost 4 bases, the J end lost 6 bases, and 19 bases lay between the germline ends. This CDR3 has 15 amino acids. This CDR3 is CASSRVEGVLLEQYF. CDR3 sequence (DNA): TGTGCCAGCTCACGAGTTGAGGGGGTGTTGCTCGAGCAGTACTTC.

The rearrangement links TRBV6-1 to TRBJ2-7; 11 bases agree with TRBD2. CDR1 is MNHNS, CDR2 SASEGT, per germline. V was pared by 8 bases and J by 6 bases, with 3 bases of the junction left unmatched. The CDR3 extends over 12 amino acids. CDR3 sequence (DNA): TGTGCCAGCGGCCTAGCGGGGGGCGAGCAGTACTTC. Its protein is CASGLAGGEQYF.

This sequence joins TRBV20-1 and TRBJ2-3; D unclear. Germline V gene lookup returns CDR1 DFQATT and CDR2 SNEGSKA (reference sequence). V lost 5 bases to trimming and J lost 4 bases, with 7 bases between them. The CDR3 has 11 amino acids. CDR3 region: CSAPSADTQYF. CDR3 in DNA: TGCAGTGCTCCCTCGGCAGATACGCAGTATTTT.

This clonotype was observed a handful of times. The chain recombines TRBV12-3 or TRBV12-4 with TRBJ1-2, with D unresolved. The V end was cut by 1 base, the J end by 4 bases, with 10 bases between. The CDR3 consists of 14 residues. CDR3 amino acids: CASSLESQRYGYTF. CDR3 DNA: TGTGCCAGCAGTTTAGAAAGCCAACGCTATGGCTACACCTTC.

This clonotype has just a few counts. The genes are TRBV9 and TRBJ2-2, with no clear D. CDR1 and CDR2 (germline): SGDLS, YYNGEE. This CDR3 is 14 amino acids long. V was pared by 6 bases and J by 5 bases, with 14 bases between. In DNA, the CDR3 is TGTGCCAGCACAACACTGTCCGGGACCGGGGAGCTGTTTTTT. It specifies CASTTLSGTGELFF.

This clonotype was seen at least ten times. CDR3 amino acids: CASSLFGQGVFQPQHF. CDR3 bases: TGTGCCAGCAGTTTATTTGGACAGGGGGTTTTTCAGCCCCAGCATTTT. The rearrangement uses TRBV12-3 or TRBV12-4 and TRBJ1-5, with 10 bases matching TRBD1. The CDR3 is made up of 16 amino acids. The V segment lost 2 bases and the J segment 6 bases; nucleotides outside the gene matches: 7.

The chain recombines TRBV28 with TRBJ2-7, with D possibly matching TRBD1 (6 bases). The germline gives CDR1 MDHEN, CDR2 SYDVKM. The CDR3 contains 13 residues. Trimming removed 11 bases at V and 0 bases at J, with 14 bases between. This CDR3 reads CAYLDRSSYEQYF. In nucleotides, the CDR3 is TGTGCCTACCTGGACAGATCCTCCTACGAGCAGTACTTC.

The chain joins TRBV4-2 to TRBJ2-5; TRBD2 aligns across 8 bases. J lost 5 bases, V lost 0 bases, and 2 bases had no gene match. The CDR3 length is 14 residues. Germline CDR1 reads LGHNA; CDR2 reads YNFKEQ. The CDR3 region has the DNA TGTGCCAGCAGCCAAGAACGACTAGCGGAGACCCAGTACTTC. This gives the protein CASSQERLAETQYF.

Comment on this clonotype: This may stem from a read error, because a much larger clone lies one nucleotide away. This chain links TRBV7-2 with TRBJ2-5; maybe TRBD1 (6 bases). The germline V gene has CDR1 SGHTA and CDR2 FQGNSA. The CDR3 is 14 residues long. For the CDR3, the DNA is TGTGCCAGCAGCAACCGGGACAACCAAGAGGCCCAGTACTTC. Translation: CASSNRDNQEAQYF.

The sample holds many counts of this clonotype. V gene TRBV10-3 combines with J gene TRBJ1-1; D gene ambiguous. V gave up 0 bases and J gave up 7 bases, with 6 bases separating them. Germline CDR1 is ENHRY and CDR2 is SYGVKD. The CDR3 has 12 amino acids. The DNA for the CDR3 is TGTGCCATCAGTGAGTCGGTTAATGAAGCTTTCTTT. Amino acids: CAISESVNEAFF.

At least ten counts were recorded for this clonotype. The rearrangement uses TRBV7-9 and TRBJ2-1; either TRBD1 or TRBD2 may supply D (5 bases each). The germline CDR1 and CDR2 sequences are SEHNR and FQNEAQ (reference sequence). This CDR3 region has 15 residues. Trimming pared 4 bases from V and 6 bases from J, leaving 16 bases between. CDR3 loop: CASSSETERGNEQFF. In DNA form, the CDR3 reads TGTGCCAGCAGCTCCGAAACCGAGAGGGGCAATGAGCAGTTCTTC.

This chain joins TRBV20-1 and TRBJ2-3, with TRBD2 as a possible D gene (6 bases). This CDR3 region has 15 residues. The germline V gene encodes CDR1 DFQATT and CDR2 SNEGSKA (reference sequence). Trimming pared 0 bases from V and 2 bases from J, leaving 12 bases between. The CDR3 DNA reads as TGCAGTGCTAGAGATCTCGGGGGAGTCACAGATACGCAGTATTTT. Translated, it gives CSARDLGGVTDTQYF.

This clonotype was found a few times. The genes are TRBV7-3 and TRBJ2-3; TRBD2 agrees at 14 bases. Trimming removed 6 bases from V and 5 bases from J; junction bases left unmatched: 7. This CDR3 has 16 amino acids. Germline values: CDR1 SGHTA, CDR2 FQGTGA. CDR3 nucleotide sequence: TGTGCCAGCAGTGAAGGGGGACTAGCGGGGGAAGATACGCAGTATTTT. Protein: CASSEGGLAGEDTQYF.